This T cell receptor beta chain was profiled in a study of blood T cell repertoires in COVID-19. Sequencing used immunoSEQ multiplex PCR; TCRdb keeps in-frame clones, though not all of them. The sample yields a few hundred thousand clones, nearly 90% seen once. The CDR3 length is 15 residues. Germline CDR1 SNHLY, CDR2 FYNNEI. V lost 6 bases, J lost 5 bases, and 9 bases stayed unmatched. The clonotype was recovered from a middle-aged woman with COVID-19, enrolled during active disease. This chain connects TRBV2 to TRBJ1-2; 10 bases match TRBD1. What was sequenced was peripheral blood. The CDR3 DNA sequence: TGTGCCAGCAGACACGGACAGGGGGTTGTTTATGGCTACACCTTC. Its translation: CASRHGQGVVYGYTF. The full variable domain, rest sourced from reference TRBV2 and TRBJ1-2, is EPEVTQTPSHQVTQMGQEVILRCVPISNHLYFYWYRQILGQKVEFLVSFYNNEISEKSEIFDDQFSVERPDGSNFTLKIRSTKLEDSAMYFCASRHGQGVVYGYTFGSGTRLTVV.